The clone carrying this TCR beta chain was recorded once. Its antigen is as yet unknown. Some clones are missing from TCRdb's copy, which holds only in-frame ones; the method was immunoSEQ multiplex PCR. The table shows 75,000 to 80,000 clones, with roughly 80% occurring only once. The data originate from a study of PD-1 blockade in mismatch repair-deficient tumors. CDR1 and CDR2 from the germline V gene are ENHRY and SYGVKD. The V and J ends lost 3 bases and 6 bases respectively, with 12 bases between them. The CDR3 extends over 13 amino acids. Findings and caveats of the study: After pembrolizumab, tumor-resident clones rose rapidly, then generally contracted before radiologic responses.

PCR or immunohistochemistry showed mismatch repair deficiency in every enrolled patient. This TCR was sampled from an adult with mismatch repair-deficient cancer. The chain recombines TRBV10-3 with TRBJ2-7, with D hard to call. Sequenced material: peripheral blood, taken 44 weeks after starting pembrolizumab. CDR3 sequence: CAISDPVLSEQYF. DNA for the CDR3: TGTGCCATCAGTGACCCAGTCTTGTCCGAGCAGTACTTC.